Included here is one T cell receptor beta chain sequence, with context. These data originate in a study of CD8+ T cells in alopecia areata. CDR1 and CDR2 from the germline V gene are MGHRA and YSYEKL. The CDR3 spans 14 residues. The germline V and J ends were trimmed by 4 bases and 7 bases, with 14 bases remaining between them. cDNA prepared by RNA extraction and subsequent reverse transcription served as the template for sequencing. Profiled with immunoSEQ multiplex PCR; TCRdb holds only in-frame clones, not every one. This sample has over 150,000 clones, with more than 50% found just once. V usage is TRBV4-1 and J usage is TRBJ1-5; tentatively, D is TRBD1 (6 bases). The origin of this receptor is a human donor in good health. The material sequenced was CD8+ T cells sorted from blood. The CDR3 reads CASSRLGGYQPQHF. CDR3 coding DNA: TGCGCCAGCAGCCGACTAGGGGGGTACCAGCCCCAGCATTTT.